One and the same sample provided the 20 T cell receptor beta chains below, sequenced in a study of T cell responses to AZD1222 COVID-19 vaccine (dated by TCRdb to about 2021). Library preparation was by the immunoSEQ multiplex PCR assay. TCRdb retrieved this table from immuneACCESS and kept in-frame rearrangements only. Not all clones are present; in checked studies, unresolved V genes account for under half, and no reason is known for the remainder. The table for this sample lists 150,000 to 200,000 clones; more than 75% of them were counted only once. The leading ten clones occupy about 2.5% of the sample. What this sample's time point label stands for: baseline before first vaccination. This specimen's treatment or condition label, per the study, means: meningococcal conjugate vaccine given as trial control. The source material was peripheral blood, sampled on day 0 of MenACWY control vaccination. These receptors came from an adult in good health.

V and J are TRBV28 and TRBJ2-2; D perhaps matches TRBD1 (5 bases). The CDR3 is 13 amino acids. Germline CDR1 MDHEN, CDR2 SYDVKM. The germline V and J ends were trimmed by 5 bases and 6 bases, with 10 bases remaining between them. CDR3 in amino acids: CASSIRGAGELFF. The DNA of the CDR3 is TGTGCCAGCAGTATTAGGGGCGCCGGGGAGCTGTTTTTT. The full variable domain, completed using reference TRBV28 and TRBJ2-2, is DVKVTQSSRYLVKRTGEKVFLECVQDMDHENMFWYRQDPGLGLRLIYFSYDVKMKEKGDIPEGYSVSREKKERFSLILESASTNQTSMYLCASSIRGAGELFFGEGSRLTVL.

The count of this clone is one. The CDR3 protein is CSASDATSGSYEQYF. As DNA, the CDR3 is TGCAGTGCTAGTGACGCGACTAGCGGATCCTACGAGCAGTACTTC. V gene TRBV20-1 combines with J gene TRBJ2-7; 9 nucleotides align to TRBD2. There are 15 residues in the CDR3. In germline, CDR1 is DFQATT, CDR2 SNEGSKA (reference sequence). Trimming took 3 bases from V and 1 from J; bases not matched to a gene: 7.

The chain is built from TRBV19 and TRBJ1-5; D unclear. Trimming took 3 bases from V and 2 from J, leaving 11 bases between them. The germline V gene has CDR1 LNHDA and CDR2 SQIVND (reference sequence). This CDR3 region has 15 residues. The CDR3 nucleotides are TGTGCCAGTAGTATCAGGCCCCCGGGCAATCAGCCCCAGCATTTT. Amino acid sequence: CASSIRPPGNQPQHF.

The chain recombines TRBV2 with TRBJ2-1; perhaps D is TRBD1 or TRBD2 (5 bases each). Looked up from germline, CDR1 is SNHLY and CDR2 is FYNNEI. The CDR3 is 15 amino acids. Trimming stripped 3 bases from V and 6 bases from J, with 15 bases between. The CDR3 spells CASSEGTAAGNEQFF. The CDR3 region has the DNA TGTGCCAGCAGTGAGGGGACGGCGGCGGGCAATGAGCAGTTCTTC.

The rearrangement joins TRBV9 to TRBJ2-3; D call uncertain. V shed 1 base and J shed 2 bases, with 11 bases lying between them. Germline V lookup: CDR1 SGDLS, CDR2 YYNGEE. The CDR3 has 15 residues. CDR3 DNA: TGTGCCAGCAGCGTACAGGCCACCCCCACAGATACGCAGTATTTT. Translation gives CASSVQATPTDTQYF.

The V gene is TRBV11-1, the J gene TRBJ2-5, with 7 bases matching TRBD1. The CDR3 totals 15 residues. V was pared by 1 base and J by 5 bases, with 7 bases of the junction left unmatched. The germline CDR1 and CDR2 sequences are SGHAT and FQDESV (reference sequence). The CDR3 spells CASSLGPTRGETQYF. DNA of the CDR3: TGTGCCAGCAGCTTAGGTCCCACCAGGGGGGAGACCCAGTACTTC.

The chain recombines TRBV7-8 with TRBJ2-1; D is uncertain. Trimming cost V 8 bases and J 1 base, with 12 bases left between them. Germline-derived CDR1 and CDR2 are SGHVS and FQNEAQ. This CDR3 comprises 14 residues. The CDR3 loop reads CASGLPPSYNEQFF. CDR3 DNA sequence: TGTGCCAGCGGTCTTCCCCCTTCCTACAATGAGCAGTTCTTC.

CDR3 DNA sequence: TGTGCCAGCAGTAGGCTCGGATCAGATGAGCAGTTCTTC. Protein product: CASSRLGSDEQFF. This chain joins TRBV6-5 and TRBJ2-1, with D unclear. CDR1 and CDR2 (germline): MNHEY, SVGAGI. The germline V and J ends were trimmed by 5 bases and 8 bases, with 13 bases remaining between them. The length of the CDR3 is 13 residues.

The J gene is TRBJ2-3, the V gene TRBV7-2, with D uncertain. CDR3 size: 13 residues. V shed 5 bases and J shed 1 base, with 7 bases lying between them. CDR1 and CDR2 from the germline V gene are SGHTA and FQGNSA. CDR3 DNA: TGTGCCAGCAGCCCTTCTGGCACAGATACGCAGTATTTT. Translated, it gives CASSPSGTDTQYF.

This clone was counted a few times. The genes are TRBV5-1 and TRBJ1-1, with D hard to call. This CDR3 region has 14 residues. The germline V gene has CDR1 SGHRS and CDR2 YFSETQ. Between the trimmed V and J ends, which lost 2 bases and 1 base, there was a span of 9 bases. As DNA, the CDR3 is TGCGCCAGCAGCTTCCTGGGCCCGAACACTGAAGCTTTCTTT. This translates into CASSFLGPNTEAFF.

This clone was picked up one time. The V call is TRBV27, the J call TRBJ2-7; 9 nucleotides align to TRBD2. CDR1 and CDR2 (germline): MNHEY, SMNVEV (reference sequence). The CDR3 length is 14 residues. The V and J ends lost 2 bases and 3 bases, in that order; junction bases with no gene match: 2. CDR3 coding DNA: TGTGCCAGCAGTTTAGGAGCGGGAGGCTACGAGCAGTACTTC. Translated, it gives CASSLGAGGYEQYF.

The chain carries TRBV5-8 and TRBJ1-1; D gene unclear. V was pared by 0 bases and J by 5 bases, with 14 bases between. This CDR3 contains 15 residues. From germline, CDR1 is SGHTS and CDR2 YDEGEE. CDR3 sequence (DNA): TGTGCCAGCAGCTTGGAGGGCGCCCCCCCAACTGAAGCTTTCTTT. It translates to CASSLEGAPPTEAFF.

The chain couples TRBV28 to TRBJ2-6; perhaps TRBD2 as D (6 bases). The CDR3 contains 18 residues. CDR1 and CDR2 (germline): MDHEN, SYDVKM. The V and J ends lost 2 bases and 2 bases respectively, with 16 bases between them. CDR3 sequence (DNA): TGTGCCAGCAGTTTAATGTTCGGAGGGGTGGCTGGGGCCAACGTCCTGACTTTC. Amino acids: CASSLMFGGVAGANVLTF.

The chain's CDR3 is CASRSKGQGASWETQYF. As DNA, the CDR3 is TGTGCCAGCAGGTCTAAGGGACAGGGGGCGTCCTGGGAGACCCAGTACTTC. This chain uses TRBV11-2 with TRBJ2-5; 12 bases are shared with TRBD1. The V gene end was trimmed by 6 bases and the J gene end by 5 bases; junction bases not matched to a gene: 13. The CDR3 is 17 amino acids. Looked up from germline, CDR1 is SGHAT and CDR2 is FQNNGV.

V gene TRBV7-6 combines with J gene TRBJ2-7; 7 bases match TRBD2. V shed 4 bases, J shed 1 base, and the junction held 4 bases outside the gene matches. CDR1 SGHVS and CDR2 FNYEAQ come from the germline V gene. The CDR3 has 14 amino acids. This CDR3 reads CASSSLAVSYEQYF. In DNA form, the CDR3 reads TGTGCCAGCAGCTCCCTAGCGGTTTCCTACGAGCAGTACTTC.

The chain has TRBV9 and TRBJ2-2, with 8 bases fitting TRBD2. Trimming cost V 0 bases and J 1 base; bases outside gene matches: 2. The CDR3 is made up of 16 amino acids. CDR1 is SGDLS, CDR2 YYNGEE, per germline. CDR3: CASSVASGGNTGELFF. In DNA, the CDR3 is TGTGCCAGCAGCGTAGCCAGCGGGGGGAACACCGGGGAGCTGTTTTTT.

The V call is TRBV6-6, the J call TRBJ2-7, with TRBD1 identical over 7 bases. This CDR3 contains 16 residues. The ends lost 5 bases at V and 4 bases at J; junction bases unmatched: 14. The V gene's germline CDR1 is MNHNY and CDR2 SVGAGI (reference sequence). The DNA of the CDR3 is TGTGCCAGCAGTCTGGCCGGCCGACAGGGAGATTACGAGCAGTACTTC. Translating it yields CASSLAGRQGDYEQYF.

The chain uses TRBV4-1 and TRBJ2-1, with TRBD2 matching over 11 bases. Germline-derived CDR1 and CDR2 are MGHRA and YSYEKL. The CDR3 consists of 13 residues. The trim removed 6 bases at V and 7 bases at J, leaving 2 bases unmatched. CDR3 sequence reads: CASRRLAGNEQFF. The CDR3 DNA sequence: TGCGCCAGCAGAAGACTAGCGGGGAATGAGCAGTTCTTC.

The CDR3 spells CASRQGSHTEAFF. In nucleotides, the CDR3 is TGTGCCAGCAGGCAGGGGTCGCACACTGAAGCTTTCTTT. The rearrangement uses TRBV28 and TRBJ1-1, with D possibly matching TRBD1 (6 bases). The V and J ends lost 6 bases and 3 bases respectively, with 11 bases between them. Germline V gene sequence: CDR1 MDHEN, CDR2 SYDVKM. This CDR3 has 13 residues.

The chain carries TRBV3-1 (or the pseudogene TRBV3-2) and TRBJ2-7; D is perhaps TRBD1 (7 bases). This CDR3 is built from 15 residues. V dropped 0 bases and J dropped 3 bases, with 12 bases sitting between them. The germline V gene encodes CDR1 LGHDT and CDR2 YNNKEL (reference sequence). The CDR3 region has the DNA TGTGCCAGCAGCCAAGATCATCAGGGGGGCTACGAGCAGTACTTC. It translates to CASSQDHQGGYEQYF.